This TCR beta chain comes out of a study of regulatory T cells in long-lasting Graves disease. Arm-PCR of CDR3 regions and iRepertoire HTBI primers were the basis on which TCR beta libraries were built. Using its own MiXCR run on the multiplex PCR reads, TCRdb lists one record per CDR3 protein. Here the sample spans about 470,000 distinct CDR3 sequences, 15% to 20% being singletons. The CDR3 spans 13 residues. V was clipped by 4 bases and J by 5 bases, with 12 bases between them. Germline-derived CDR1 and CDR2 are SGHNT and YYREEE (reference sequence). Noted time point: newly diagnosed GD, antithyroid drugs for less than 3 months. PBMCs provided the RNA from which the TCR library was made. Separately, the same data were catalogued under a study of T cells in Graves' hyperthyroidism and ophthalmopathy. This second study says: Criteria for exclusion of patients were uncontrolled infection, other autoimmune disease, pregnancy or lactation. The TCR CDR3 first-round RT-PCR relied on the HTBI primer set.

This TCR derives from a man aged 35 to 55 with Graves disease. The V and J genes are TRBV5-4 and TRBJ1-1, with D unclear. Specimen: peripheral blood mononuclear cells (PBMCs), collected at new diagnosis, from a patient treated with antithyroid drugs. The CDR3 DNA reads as TGTGCCAGCAGCAAGACACCCGGGACTGAAGCTTTCTTT. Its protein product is CASSKTPGTEAFF.